This TCR beta chain is from a study of T cells expressing NK-cell markers. Study details: Seven sequenced donors out of eight were HCMV-seropositive, one seronegative.

5'RACE template switching built TCR beta cDNA with unique molecular identifiers. With the 5' RACE reads reprocessed, TCRdb shows one record per CDR3 protein and no DNA. This table holds about 450,000 distinct CDR3 sequences. Germline CDR1 reads SEHNR; CDR2 reads FQNEAQ (reference sequence). This CDR3 is built from 15 residues. Sequencing was carried out using blood T cells: a sorted CD56 or NKG2C T cell subset, CD4+ or CD8+ T cells, or bulk PBMC T cells (not recorded which). The sequence derives from a woman aged 18 to 75 in good health. The gene calls are TRBV7-9 and TRBJ1-1. This chain's CDR3 is CASSLVSVLNTEAFF.